One and the same sample provided the 14 T cell receptor beta chains below, sequenced in a study of cytomegalovirus exposure and HLA in healthy donors. Amplification used 60 Vbeta primers and 13 Jbeta primers. Some clones are missing from TCRdb's copy, which holds only in-frame ones; the method was immunoSEQ multiplex PCR. The data contain about 88,000 clones, 85% to 90% of them seen just once; the ten biggest clones take up 2% to 2.5%. The specimen was PBMCs. The receptors here all came from a man aged 18 to 29 in good health and CMV-seronegative.

This clone was observed a single time. The V call is TRBV29-1, the J call TRBJ1-2, with 10 bases aligning to TRBD1. The CDR3 extends over 16 amino acids. Trimming cost V 3 bases and J 4 bases; bases outside gene matches: 11. From germline, CDR1 is SQVTM and CDR2 ANQGSEA. DNA of the CDR3: TGCAGCGTTGACCTTCCCGGGACAGGGGACCTCTATGGCTACACCTTC. Translating it yields CSVDLPGTGDLYGYTF.

The chain employs TRBV30 and TRBJ1-3; 7 nucleotides line up with TRBD1. Germline V gene lookup returns CDR1 GTSNPN and CDR2 SVGIG (reference sequence). This CDR3 spans 15 amino acids. V was pared by 4 bases and J by 2 bases, with 8 bases of the junction left unmatched. This CDR3 reads CAWNRWTGTGNTIYF. Here the CDR3 DNA reads TGTGCCTGGAATCGTTGGACAGGAACTGGAAACACCATATATTTT.

The rearrangement links TRBV5-4 to TRBJ2-3; D remains unclear. Trimming took 9 bases from V and 4 from J, leaving 18 bases between them. CDR1 SGHNT and CDR2 YYREEE come from the germline V gene (reference sequence). This CDR3 comprises 14 residues. CDR3 region: CATKHRSAPDTQYF. DNA for the CDR3: TGTGCCACCAAGCACCGCAGCGCCCCAGATACGCAGTATTTT.

J is TRBJ1-1 and V is TRBV6-1; no clear D. V lost 1 base and J lost 1, with 4 bases in between. CDR3 length: 13 amino acids. Germline-derived CDR1 and CDR2 are MNHNS and SASEGT. In DNA, the CDR3 is TGTGCCAGCAGTGAAGACAAGAACACTGAAGCTTTCTTT. Amino acid sequence: CASSEDKNTEAFF.

The chain employs TRBV27 and TRBJ1-5; 10 nucleotides match TRBD1. Germline CDR1 MNHEY, CDR2 SMNVEV (reference sequence). Trimming removed 6 bases from V and 6 bases from J; junction bases left unmatched: 5. This CDR3 contains 14 residues. As DNA, the CDR3 is TGTGCCAGCAGAGGGACAGGGGCGAGTCAGCCCCAGCATTTT. Amino acid sequence: CASRGTGASQPQHF.

J is TRBJ2-1 and V is TRBV5-5; tentatively, D is TRBD2 (5 bases). Germline V gives CDR1 SGHKS, CDR2 YYEKEE (reference sequence). V dropped 4 bases and J dropped 6 bases, with 11 bases sitting between them. The CDR3 loop spans 13 amino acids. CDR3 loop: CASSLPGINEQFF. The CDR3 DNA follows: TGTGCCAGCAGCCTCCCGGGGATCAATGAGCAGTTCTTC.

V is TRBV23-1 and J is TRBJ2-1; 9 nucleotides agree with TRBD1. TRBV23-1 is flagged as an ORF with uncertain function. V lost 4 bases, J lost 6 bases, and 10 bases stayed unmatched. The CDR3 contains 16 residues. CDR3 sequence reads: CASSLRRDRVPNEQFF. The CDR3 DNA is TGCGCCAGCAGTCTGAGACGGGACAGGGTTCCCAATGAGCAGTTCTTC.

This clone was recorded once. The chain has TRBV28 and TRBJ2-7, with 9 bases fitting TRBD1. After removal of 10 bases from V and 4 bases from J, the junction contained 5 bases not matched to a gene. Germline V gene lookup returns CDR1 MDHEN and CDR2 SYDVKM. This CDR3 spans 12 amino acids. The CDR3 region is CATQTGGYEQYF. In DNA, the CDR3 is TGTGCCACCCAGACAGGGGGGTACGAGCAGTACTTC.

The rearrangement joins TRBV7-3 to TRBJ1-2, with D unresolved. Trimming removed 7 bases at V and 3 bases at J, with 24 bases between. The germline V gene has CDR1 SGHTA and CDR2 FQGTGA. The CDR3 spans 17 residues. CDR3 sequence: CASNLSRIGKGDYGYTF. The CDR3 DNA is TGTGCCAGCAACCTCTCTCGTATAGGGAAGGGAGACTATGGCTACACCTTC.

The chain recombines TRBV5-1 with TRBJ2-5; D is possibly TRBD1 (6 bases). The V end was cut by 8 bases, the J end by 0 bases, with 17 bases between. The CDR3 is made up of 15 amino acids. The germline gives CDR1 SGHRS, CDR2 YFSETQ. CDR3 DNA: TGCGCCAGTCCCAGCAGGGGACACAACCAAGAGACCCAGTACTTC. It is translated as CASPSRGHNQETQYF.

V is TRBV19 and J is TRBJ1-2; maybe TRBD1 (5 bases). With 7 bases removed from V and 4 bases from J, the gap between germline ends came to 16 bases. Germline V gives CDR1 LNHDA, CDR2 SQIVND (reference sequence). CDR3 length: 14 residues. The CDR3 sequence is CASKGRAPLYGYTF. CDR3 DNA sequence: TGTGCCAGTAAAGGCAGGGCCCCCCTCTATGGCTACACCTTC.

V and J are TRBV9 and TRBJ2-6, with D hard to call. Germline V gene sequence: CDR1 SGDLS, CDR2 YYNGEE. The CDR3 consists of 14 residues. Trimming took 0 bases from V and 1 from J, leaving 2 bases between them. This chain's CDR3 is CASSVASGANVLTF. CDR3 nucleotides: TGTGCCAGCAGCGTAGCGTCTGGGGCCAACGTCCTGACTTTC.

The V call is TRBV6-5, the J call TRBJ1-3, with a weak D call TRBD1 (5 bases). The V end lost 0 bases, the J end lost 1 base, and 10 bases lay between the germline ends. Germline V lookup: CDR1 MNHEY, CDR2 SVGAGI. The CDR3 has 16 residues. CDR3: CASSYSTGGSGNTIYF. In DNA, the CDR3 is TGTGCCAGCAGTTACTCGACGGGGGGTTCTGGAAACACCATATATTTT.

This sequence joins TRBV5-8 and TRBJ1-5; D is perhaps TRBD1 (5 bases). Germline V lookup: CDR1 SGHTS, CDR2 YDEGEE. The ends were cut back, 3 bases at V and 5 bases at J, with 15 bases in the middle. The length of the CDR3 is 15 residues. CDR3: CASSYGHRGDQPQHF. CDR3 sequence (DNA): TGTGCCAGCAGCTATGGACACCGCGGTGATCAGCCCCAGCATTTT.